Detailed here is one TCR beta chain. Its antigen is unknown. Sequence at one end of the junction differs from germline and may be a read error. This sample's RNA came from whole unsorted tissue. This sample was included in a study of tumor and adjacent non-tumor tissue in lung cancer. Study-level background: The cohort had roughly 11 adenocarcinoma, a couple of squamous cell and 1 small cell patients. Study observations and caveats: Shorter survival was associated with higher TCR diversity in tumors. In normal lung, the top 100 clones were significantly more dominant than in tumor. Tumor tissue had significantly higher TCR diversity than normal lung.

TCRbeta libraries were built with three rounds of nested PCR, modified from ARM-PCR. TCRdb called the multiplex PCR reads again in MiXCR, with one record for every CDR3 protein. The sample contains about 200,000 distinct CDR3 sequences, around 71% of which appear only once. The CDR3 is 16 amino acids. Germline V gene sequence: CDR1 DFQATT, CDR2 SNEGSKA (reference sequence). The V and J genes are TRBV20-1 and TRBJ1-5; 7 nucleotides align to TRBD1. The clonotype comes from a man aged 55 to 70 with non-small cell lung cancer. Sequences were obtained from lung tumor tissue. The CDR3 nucleotides read TGCAGTGCTAGAGCTAGGACAGGCCATAACAATGAGCCCCAGCATTTT. Its protein product is CSARARTGHNNEPQHF.